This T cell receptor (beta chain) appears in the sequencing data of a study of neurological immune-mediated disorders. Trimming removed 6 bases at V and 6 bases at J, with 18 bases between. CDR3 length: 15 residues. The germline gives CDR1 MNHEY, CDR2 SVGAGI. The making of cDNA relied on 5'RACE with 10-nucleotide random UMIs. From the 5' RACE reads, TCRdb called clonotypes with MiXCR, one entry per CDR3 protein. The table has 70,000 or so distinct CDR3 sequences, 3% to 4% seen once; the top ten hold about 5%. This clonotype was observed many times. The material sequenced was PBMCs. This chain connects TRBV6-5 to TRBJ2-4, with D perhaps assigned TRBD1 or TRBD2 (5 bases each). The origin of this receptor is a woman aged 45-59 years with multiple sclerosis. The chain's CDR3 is CASSISGTKGNIQYF. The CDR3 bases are TGTGCCAGCAGCATATCCGGGACGAAGGGAAACATTCAGTACTTC.